This entry lists 7 T cell receptor beta chains sequenced from one sample in a study of T cells in Graves' hyperthyroidism and ophthalmopathy. RNA transcripts yielded amplified TCR beta CDR3 regions. TCR CDR3 regions were first amplified by RT-PCR with HTBI primers. TCRdb fed the multiplex PCR reads into MiXCR, producing one record per CDR3 protein. The table has more than 300,000 distinct CDR3 sequences, about 13% seen once. Specimen: blood. Receptor source: a woman aged 18 to 35 with Graves' hyperthyroidism.

The sample holds many counts of this clonotype. The chain has TRBV28 and TRBJ1-2, with D uncertain. The CDR3 consists of 14 residues. Deletions cut 3 bases from V and 3 bases from J, with 11 bases between. Germline-derived CDR1 and CDR2 are MDHEN and SYDVKM. In DNA form, the CDR3 reads TGTGCCAGCAGTTTGGTCAGCGGCTACTATGGCTACACCTTC. Amino acids: CASSLVSGYYGYTF.

This clonotype was recorded many times. This chain connects TRBV5-5 to TRBJ2-1; TRBD2 is a possible D gene (5 bases). This CDR3 contains 16 residues. CDR1 and CDR2 from the germline V gene are SGHKS and YYEKEE (reference sequence). The V gene lost 2 bases and the J gene lost 1 base, with 13 bases spanning the gap. The CDR3 loop is CASSFVVGASYNEQFF. As DNA, the CDR3 is TGTGCCAGCAGCTTCGTAGTGGGAGCTTCCTACAATGAGCAGTTCTTC.

This clonotype was seen a few times. The J gene is TRBJ1-5, the V gene TRBV5-6, with TRBD1 identical over 7 bases. CDR3 size: 13 residues. V shed 4 bases, J shed 8 bases, and the junction held 6 bases outside the gene matches. The germline V gene encodes CDR1 SGHDT and CDR2 YYEEEE. CDR3 protein: CASSLTGSEPQHF. Here the CDR3 DNA reads TGTGCCAGCAGCCTGACAGGGTCTGAGCCCCAGCATTTT.

This clonotype was observed a single time. J is TRBJ2-1 and V is TRBV7-2; D tentatively fits TRBD1 or TRBD2 (6 bases each). The CDR3 runs to 16 residues. V was trimmed by 5 bases and J by 10 bases, leaving 24 bases between them. Germline assignment: CDR1 SGHTA and CDR2 FQGNSA. CDR3 nucleotides: TGTGCCAGCAGCCCCGGCATCGCGAGAGGGGGGTTCGAGCAGTTCTTC. It encodes CASSPGIARGGFEQFF.

There are many counts of this clonotype. The chain has TRBV28 and TRBJ1-2, with TRBD1 as a possible D gene (6 bases). Germline CDR1 MDHEN, CDR2 SYDVKM. CDR3 size: 15 residues. Trimming pared 6 bases from V and 4 bases from J, leaving 18 bases between. CDR3 residues: CASRTGIGTIYGYTF. DNA of the CDR3: TGTGCCAGCAGAACAGGGATCGGGACAATCTATGGCTACACCTTC.

This clonotype was counted only a few times. The chain carries TRBV27 and TRBJ1-2, with D possibly TRBD1 on 6 matching bases. CDR3 size: 16 residues. Germline CDR1 MNHEY, CDR2 SMNVEV (reference sequence). Trimming pared 2 bases from V and 8 bases from J, leaving 21 bases between. The DNA for the CDR3 is TGTGCCAGCAGTTTAGTACGCGGAGGGGGGCGCCTAGGCTACACCTTC. Encoded protein: CASSLVRGGGRLGYTF.

This clonotype was seen at least ten times. The V and J genes are TRBV24-1 and TRBJ1-4; tentatively, D is TRBD1 (6 bases). V lost 2 bases, J lost 8 bases, and 14 bases lay in between. This CDR3 is 15 amino acids long. Germline V lookup: CDR1 KGHDR, CDR2 SFDVKD. The CDR3 coding sequence is TGTGCCACCAGTGATTGGGGGCTAAAGGGCGAAAAACTGTTTTTT. Encoded protein: CATSDWGLKGEKLFF.